This T cell receptor (beta chain) is drawn from a study of shared clonotypes between healthy human individuals (dated by TCRdb to 2018 to 2020). In terms of the full investigation: The cohort comprised a couple of women and a few men aged 18 to 49 years. For each donor, three plates each were used for CD4 naive and CD4 memory, two plates were used for CD8 naive, and one plate was used for CD8 memory. To estimate repertoire size and how much clonotype sharing occurs between individuals, the study deeply sequenced the blood TCR repertoires of several healthy adults. To increase sequencing depth and limit assay-specific biases, different laboratories used diverse techniques to prepare libraries and sequence TCR repertoires. Between about 0.85 and 9.5 billion PBMCs per donor were obtained by leukapheresis.

The donors were healthy, HIV-negative adults with no recently reported acute infections or vaccinations. All donors were Caucasian adults living in Nashville, Tennessee, USA. CD4+ T cells were enriched by magnetic negative selection; naive cells were then positively selected on CD45RA, and the negative fraction formed the memory subset. Blood was obtained by leukapheresis, after which PBMCs were separated by Ficoll-Histopaque density gradient centrifugation and cryopreserved in liquid nitrogen vapor phase. Purity and quantity of every magnetically sorted T cell population were checked by analytical flow cytometry. Genomic DNA was isolated from every sorted fraction and measured by UV absorbance on a Nanodrop 2000c. For CDR1 and CDR2, the germline V gene lists MNHEY and SVGAGI. Unmatched junction bases come to 5, with V trimmed by 6 bases and J by 4 bases. The CDR3 runs 13 amino acids, cysteine and phenylalanine included. CDR3 DNA only is kept here, 39 bases in frame from base 1.

Using the deep immunoSEQ assay, TCR CDR3 regions were amplified from genomic DNA by multiplex PCR. Genomic DNA extracted from each cell subset was distributed evenly over all wells of several immunoSEQ 96-well plates, and each plate served as one replicate. Each replicate PCR for sorted subsets received about 210 ng genomic DNA, equal to about 30,000 T cell genomes. Purified libraries were quantified with a Qubit 3.0 fluorometer, sized on a Bioanalyzer 2100, and re-quantified with the KAPA Library Quantification kit. A separate single-read 150-cycle Illumina NextSeq 550 flow cell was used to sequence each immunoSEQ 96-well plate. The study's processing was this. Because the immunoSEQ output held only junctional sequences and lacked quality scores, the filtering could not match the filtering applied to full-length reads. Sequences were annotated with PyIR, a Python wrapper for IgBLAST v1.9, using IMGT germline references to assign V/J genes and CDR3. Reads with weak V/J assignments (E-value above 1e-6), missing CDR3, stop codons, out-of-frame junctions, or ambiguous translated residues were removed. V3J clonotypes were defined by identical inferred V gene, J gene, and CDR3 amino acid sequence. To compute the percentage overlap between repertoires, the number of shared unique clonotypes was divided by the size of the smaller repertoire. Three approaches were used to assess repertoire richness: RTK rarefaction, the Chao1 estimator, and Recon v2.1 estimates of unobserved clonotypes. Generation probabilities were computed with OLGA for all TCRbeta clonotypes obtained by the gDNA method from four donors. Imported from immuneACCESS, the table was reduced by TCRdb to in-frame sequences with V and J called. These copies leave out some clones; in studies compared against another copy, an unresolved V gene accounts for under half, and the cause of the remainder is not known. Clone size and V and J calls were adopted from that table, with D and trimming inferred from the DNA. In this sample the table shows some 2,500,000 clones, just under 95% of which occur a single time. 0.3% to 0.45% of the sample is held by the ten biggest clonotypes.

Summary of the overall study and its limitations: Pairwise subsampling indicated that sequencing depth was expected to affect the degree of clonotype sharing among donors. Rarefaction of sorted-subset datasets indicated incomplete sequencing despite the large sequencing depth. Sampling was restricted to blood, and TCR repertoires in tissues likely differ from the TCR repertoires found in blood. Estimated clonotype richness was generally larger for naive than for memory subsets. Clonotypes shared by all four sorted-subset donors showed higher generation probabilities than non-shared clonotypes. Sharing across four donors was observed for about 4.8% of naive CD4, about 4% of naive CD8, over 2% of memory CD4, and about 0.4% of memory CD8 clonotypes. Because the study included only a small number of donors, the genetic and exposure-history diversity represented was limited.

Details on this clone: No cognate antigen has been identified for it. No much larger clonotype is one base removed from it; base qualities were not supplied.

This receptor chain uses TRBV6-5 and TRBJ1-2, with 7 middle bases fitting TRBD1. The clonotype comes from a man aged 18-30 years in good health. Some clones in this sample may be carry-over from other donors' samples. The sequenced material came from naive CD4+ T cells from PBMCs. Sample cell subset or site, as interpreted from the label and publication: CD45RA+ positively selected. The CDR3 in this case is CASRPGTVYGYTF. At the DNA level, the sequence is TGTGCCAGCAGACCCGGGACAGTCTATGGCTACACCTTC.